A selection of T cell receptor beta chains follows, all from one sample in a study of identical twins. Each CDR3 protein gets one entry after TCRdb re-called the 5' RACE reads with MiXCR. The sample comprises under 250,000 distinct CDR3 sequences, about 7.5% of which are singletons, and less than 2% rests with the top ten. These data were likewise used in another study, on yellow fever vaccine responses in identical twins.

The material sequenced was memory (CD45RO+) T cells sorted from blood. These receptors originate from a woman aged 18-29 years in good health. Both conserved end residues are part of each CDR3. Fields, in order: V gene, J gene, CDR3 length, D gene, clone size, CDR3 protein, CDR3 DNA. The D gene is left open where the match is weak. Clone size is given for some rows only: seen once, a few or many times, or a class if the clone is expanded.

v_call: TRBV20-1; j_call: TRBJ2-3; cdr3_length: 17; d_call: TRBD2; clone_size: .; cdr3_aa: CSALPLRLAGVVDTQYF; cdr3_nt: TGCAGTGCTCTCCCCCTTCGACTAGCGGGAGTTGTAGATACGCAGTATTTT
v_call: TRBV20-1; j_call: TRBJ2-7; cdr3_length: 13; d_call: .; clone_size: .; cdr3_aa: CSVLDSPWYEQYF; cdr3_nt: TGCAGTGTTTTGGACTCCCCGTGGTACGAGCAGTACTTC
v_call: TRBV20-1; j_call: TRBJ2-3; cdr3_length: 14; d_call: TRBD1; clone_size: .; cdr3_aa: CSAFPGTGVDTQYF; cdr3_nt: TGCAGTGCTTTTCCCGGGACAGGGGTGGATACGCAGTATTTT
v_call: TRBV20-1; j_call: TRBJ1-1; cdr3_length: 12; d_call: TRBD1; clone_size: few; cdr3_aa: CSAAQGATEAFF; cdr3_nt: TGCAGTGCTGCACAGGGGGCCACTGAAGCTTTCTTT
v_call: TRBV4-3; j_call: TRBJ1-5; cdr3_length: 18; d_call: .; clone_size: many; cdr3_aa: CASSQDLGGGGGFQPQHF; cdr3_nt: TGCGCCAGCAGCCAAGACCTTGGCGGGGGGGGAGGGTTTCAGCCCCAGCATTTT
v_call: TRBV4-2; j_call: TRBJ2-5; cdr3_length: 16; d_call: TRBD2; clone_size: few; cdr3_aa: CASSQTGTSGEETQYF; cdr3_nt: TGTGCCAGCAGCCAAACCGGGACTAGCGGGGAGGAGACCCAGTACTTC
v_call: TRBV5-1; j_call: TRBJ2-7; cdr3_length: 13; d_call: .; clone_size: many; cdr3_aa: CASSPGNNYEQYF; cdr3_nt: TGCGCCAGCAGCCCAGGTAACAACTACGAGCAGTACTTC
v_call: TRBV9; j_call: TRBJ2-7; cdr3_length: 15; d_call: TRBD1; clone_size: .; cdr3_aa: CASSVGGQGAREQYF; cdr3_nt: TGTGCCAGCAGCGTAGGTGGGCAGGGGGCGCGGGAGCAGTACTTC
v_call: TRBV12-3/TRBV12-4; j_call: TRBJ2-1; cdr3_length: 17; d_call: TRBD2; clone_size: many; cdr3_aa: CASSFRLAGGRNNEQFF; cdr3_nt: TGTGCCAGCAGTTTCCGACTAGCGGGAGGGAGAAACAATGAGCAGTTCTTC
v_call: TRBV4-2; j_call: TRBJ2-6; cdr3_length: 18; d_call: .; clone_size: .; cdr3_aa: CASSQASGGGAGANVLTF; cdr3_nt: TGTGCCAGCAGCCAAGCGTCCGGTGGGGGAGCTGGGGCCAACGTCCTGACTTTC
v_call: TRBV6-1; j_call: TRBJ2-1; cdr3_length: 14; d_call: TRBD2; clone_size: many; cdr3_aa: CATRGDNRSDEQFF; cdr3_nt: TGTGCCACCCGGGGGGATAATCGATCGGATGAGCAGTTCTTC
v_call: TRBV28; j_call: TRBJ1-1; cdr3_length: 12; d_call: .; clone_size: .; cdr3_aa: CASRPLNTEAFF; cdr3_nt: TGTGCCAGCAGGCCTTTGAACACTGAAGCTTTCTTT
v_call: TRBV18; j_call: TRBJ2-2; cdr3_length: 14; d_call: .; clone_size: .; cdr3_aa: CASSPLPGTGELFF; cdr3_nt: TGTGCCAGCTCACCACTCCCAGGAACCGGGGAGCTGTTTTTT
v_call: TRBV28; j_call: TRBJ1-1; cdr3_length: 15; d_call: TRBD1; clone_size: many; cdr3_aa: CASSPDRGGNTEAFF; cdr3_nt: TGTGCCAGCAGTCCCGACAGGGGGGGGAACACTGAAGCTTTCTTT
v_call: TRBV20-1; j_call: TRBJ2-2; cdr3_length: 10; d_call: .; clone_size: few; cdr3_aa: CSASTGELFF; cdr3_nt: TGCAGTGCTAGCACCGGGGAGCTGTTTTTT
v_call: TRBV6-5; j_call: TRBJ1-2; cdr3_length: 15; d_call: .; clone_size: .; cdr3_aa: CASSSSPNLNYGYTF; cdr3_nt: TGTGCCAGCAGTTCAAGTCCTAACTTAAACTATGGCTACACCTTC
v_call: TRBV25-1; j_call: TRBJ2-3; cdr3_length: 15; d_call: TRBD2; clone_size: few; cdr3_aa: CASSDGGGRTDTQYF; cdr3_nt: TGTGCCAGCAGTGATGGCGGGGGGCGTACAGATACGCAGTATTTT
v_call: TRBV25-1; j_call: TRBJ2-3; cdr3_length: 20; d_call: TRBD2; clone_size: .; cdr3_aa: CASSESGRGDGGAVTDTQYF; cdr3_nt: TGTGCCAGCAGTGAATCCGGGCGGGGGGATGGGGGGGCGGTAACAGATACGCAGTATTTT
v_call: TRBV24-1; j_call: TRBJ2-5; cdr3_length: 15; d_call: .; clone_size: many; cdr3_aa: CATSDPGPGQETQYF; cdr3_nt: TGTGCCACCAGTGATCCCGGACCGGGCCAAGAGACCCAGTACTTC
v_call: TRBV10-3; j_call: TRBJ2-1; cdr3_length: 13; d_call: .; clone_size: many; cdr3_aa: CASGAGNGNEQFF; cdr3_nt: TGTGCCTCCGGGGCGGGGAACGGCAATGAGCAGTTCTTC
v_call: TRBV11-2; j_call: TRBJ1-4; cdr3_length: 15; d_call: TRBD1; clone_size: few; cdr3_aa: CASSLGGTANEKLFF; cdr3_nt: TGTGCCAGCAGCTTAGGGGGGACAGCCAATGAAAAACTGTTTTTT
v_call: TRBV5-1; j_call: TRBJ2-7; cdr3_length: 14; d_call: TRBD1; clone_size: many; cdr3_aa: CASSYGDRAYEQYF; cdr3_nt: TGCGCCAGCAGCTATGGGGACAGGGCCTACGAGCAGTACTTC
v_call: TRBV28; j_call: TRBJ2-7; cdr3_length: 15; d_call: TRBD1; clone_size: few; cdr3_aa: CASSPTDRGWYEQYF; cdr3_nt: TGTGCCAGCAGTCCGACGGACAGGGGGTGGTACGAGCAGTACTTC
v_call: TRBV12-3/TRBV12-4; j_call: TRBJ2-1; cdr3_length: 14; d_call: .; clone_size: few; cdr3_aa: CASSLNAGPGEQFF; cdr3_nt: TGTGCCAGCAGTTTAAACGCGGGGCCGGGAGAGCAGTTCTTC
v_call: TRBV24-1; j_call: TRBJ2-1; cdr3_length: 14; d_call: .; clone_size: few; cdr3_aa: CATSDFPISDEQFF; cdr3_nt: TGTGCCACCAGTGATTTTCCTATTAGTGATGAGCAGTTCTTC
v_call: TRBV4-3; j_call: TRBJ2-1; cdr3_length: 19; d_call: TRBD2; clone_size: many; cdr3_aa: CASSQEFSRSGASYNEQFF; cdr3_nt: TGCGCCAGCAGCCAAGAGTTTTCAAGGAGCGGGGCGTCCTACAATGAGCAGTTCTTC
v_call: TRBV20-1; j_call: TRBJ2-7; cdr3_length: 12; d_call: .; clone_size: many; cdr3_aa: CSATTAPYEQYF; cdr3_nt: TGCAGTGCTACCACGGCCCCTTACGAGCAGTACTTC
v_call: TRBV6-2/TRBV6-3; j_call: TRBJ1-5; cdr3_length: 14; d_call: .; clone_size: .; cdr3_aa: CASSYSAGAQPQHF; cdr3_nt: TGTGCCAGCAGTTACTCGGCAGGGGCTCAGCCCCAGCATTTT
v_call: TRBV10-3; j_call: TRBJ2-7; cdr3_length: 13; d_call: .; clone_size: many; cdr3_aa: CAIRGQGGYEQYF; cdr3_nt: TGTGCCATCAGGGGGCAGGGCGGGTACGAGCAGTACTTC
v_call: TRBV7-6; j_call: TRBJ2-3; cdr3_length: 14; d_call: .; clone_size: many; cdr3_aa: CASSPDSSTDTQYF; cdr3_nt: TGTGCCAGCAGCCCGGACTCGTCCACAGATACGCAGTATTTT
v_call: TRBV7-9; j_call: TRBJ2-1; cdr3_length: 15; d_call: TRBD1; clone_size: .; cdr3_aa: CASPPQDRDNNEQFF; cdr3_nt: TGTGCCAGCCCTCCCCAAGACAGGGACAACAATGAGCAGTTCTTC
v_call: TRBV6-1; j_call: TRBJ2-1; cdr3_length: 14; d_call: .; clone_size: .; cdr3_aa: CASSEDDSWNEQFF; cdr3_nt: TGTGCCAGCAGTGAAGACGACAGTTGGAATGAGCAGTTCTTC
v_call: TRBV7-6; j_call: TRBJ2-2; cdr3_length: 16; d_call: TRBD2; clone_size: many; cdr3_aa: CASQGETSLFPGELFF; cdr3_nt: TGTGCCAGCCAAGGGGAGACTAGCCTATTCCCCGGGGAGCTGTTTTTT
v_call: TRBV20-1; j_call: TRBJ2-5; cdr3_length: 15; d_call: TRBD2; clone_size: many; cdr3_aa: CSATRTSGSVKTQYF; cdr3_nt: TGCAGTGCTACCAGGACTAGCGGGAGTGTAAAGACCCAGTACTTC
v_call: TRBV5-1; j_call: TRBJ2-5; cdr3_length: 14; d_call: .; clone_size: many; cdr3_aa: CASSLESAQETQYF; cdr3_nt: TGCGCCAGCAGCTTGGAATCAGCTCAAGAGACCCAGTACTTC
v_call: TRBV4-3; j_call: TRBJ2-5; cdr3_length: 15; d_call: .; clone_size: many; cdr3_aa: CASSQARQNQETQYF; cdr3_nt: TGCGCCAGCAGCCAAGCCCGACAGAACCAAGAGACCCAGTACTTC
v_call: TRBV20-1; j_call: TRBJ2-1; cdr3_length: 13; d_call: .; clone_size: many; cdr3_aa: CSATSTSGNEQFF; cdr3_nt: TGCAGTGCAACGAGCACCTCGGGCAATGAGCAGTTCTTC
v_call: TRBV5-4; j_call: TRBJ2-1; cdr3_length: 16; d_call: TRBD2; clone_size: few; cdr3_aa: CASSFPLAGGEAEQFF; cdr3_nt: TGTGCCAGCAGCTTTCCCCTAGCGGGAGGTGAGGCTGAGCAGTTCTTC
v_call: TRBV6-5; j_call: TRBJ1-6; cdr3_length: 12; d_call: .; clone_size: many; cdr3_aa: CASRRRDSPLHF; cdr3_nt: TGTGCCAGCAGGAGACGAGATTCACCCCTCCACTTT
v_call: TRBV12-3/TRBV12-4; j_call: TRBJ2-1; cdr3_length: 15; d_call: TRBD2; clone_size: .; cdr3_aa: CASSLGGRTYNEQFF; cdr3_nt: TGTGCCAGCAGTTTGGGCGGGAGGACCTACAATGAGCAGTTCTTC
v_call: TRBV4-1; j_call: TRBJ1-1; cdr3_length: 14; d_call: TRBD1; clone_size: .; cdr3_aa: CASSQPLGQSEAFF; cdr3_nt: TGCGCCAGCAGCCAACCGTTGGGACAGTCTGAAGCTTTCTTT
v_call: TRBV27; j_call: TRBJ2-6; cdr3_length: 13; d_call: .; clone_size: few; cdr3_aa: CASSFRGANVLTF; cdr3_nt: TGTGCCAGCAGTTTCCGTGGGGCCAACGTCCTGACTTTC
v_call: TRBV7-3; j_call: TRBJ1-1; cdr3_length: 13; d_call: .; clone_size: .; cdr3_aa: CASSSYRNTEAFF; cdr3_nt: TGTGCCAGCAGCTCCTATCGGAACACTGAAGCTTTCTTT
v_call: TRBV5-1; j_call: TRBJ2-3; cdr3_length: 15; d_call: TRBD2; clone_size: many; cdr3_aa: CASSLAGGPADTQYF; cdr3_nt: TGCGCCAGCAGCTTAGCGGGGGGGCCCGCAGATACGCAGTATTTT
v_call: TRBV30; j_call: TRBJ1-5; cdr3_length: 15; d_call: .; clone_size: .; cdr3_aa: CAWSPRQGPYQPQHF; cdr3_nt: TGTGCCTGGAGTCCACGACAAGGCCCATATCAGCCCCAGCATTTT
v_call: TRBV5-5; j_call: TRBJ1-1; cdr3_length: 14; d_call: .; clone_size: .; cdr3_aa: CASSFVRGNTEAFF; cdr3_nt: TGTGCCAGCAGCTTTGTTCGGGGGAACACTGAAGCTTTCTTT
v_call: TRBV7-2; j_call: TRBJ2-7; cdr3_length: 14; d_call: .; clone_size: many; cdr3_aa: CASSLLAVSYEQYF; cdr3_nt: TGTGCCAGCAGCTTATTAGCGGTCTCCTACGAGCAGTACTTC
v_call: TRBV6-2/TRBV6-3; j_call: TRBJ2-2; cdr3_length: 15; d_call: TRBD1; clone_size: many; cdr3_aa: CASSQAQGATGELFF; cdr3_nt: TGTGCCAGCAGCCAAGCACAGGGGGCAACCGGGGAGCTGTTTTTT
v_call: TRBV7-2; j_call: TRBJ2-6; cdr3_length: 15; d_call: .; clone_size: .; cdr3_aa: CASSLMVSGANVLTF; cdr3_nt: TGTGCCAGCAGCTTAATGGTCTCTGGGGCCAACGTCCTGACTTTC
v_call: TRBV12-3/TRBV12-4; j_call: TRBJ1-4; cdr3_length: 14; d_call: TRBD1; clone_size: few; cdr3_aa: CASRQGQGIEKLFF; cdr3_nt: TGTGCCAGCAGACAGGGACAGGGTATTGAAAAACTGTTTTTT
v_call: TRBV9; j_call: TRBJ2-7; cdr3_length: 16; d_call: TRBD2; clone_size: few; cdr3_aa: CASSVGPAGGLYEQYF; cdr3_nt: TGTGCCAGCAGCGTAGGACCAGCGGGGGGGCTTTACGAGCAGTACTTC
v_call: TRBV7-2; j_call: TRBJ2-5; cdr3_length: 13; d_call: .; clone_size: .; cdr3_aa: CASSEGLQETQYF; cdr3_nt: TGTGCCAGCAGTGAGGGTCTGCAAGAGACCCAGTACTTC
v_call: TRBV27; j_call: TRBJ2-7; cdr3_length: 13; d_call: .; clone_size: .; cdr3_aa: CASSFTSSYEQYF; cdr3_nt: TGTGCCAGCAGCTTCACCAGCTCCTACGAGCAGTACTTC
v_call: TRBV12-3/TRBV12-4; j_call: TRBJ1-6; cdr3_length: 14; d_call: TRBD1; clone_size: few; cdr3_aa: CASRVGTGNSPLHF; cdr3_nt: TGTGCCAGCAGAGTCGGGACAGGCAATTCACCCCTCCACTTT
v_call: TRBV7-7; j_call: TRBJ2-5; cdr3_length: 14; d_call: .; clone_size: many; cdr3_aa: CASSPGTPQETQYF; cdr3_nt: TGTGCTAGCAGCCCCGGGACACCGCAAGAGACCCAGTACTTC